Sequencing of this T cell receptor beta chain was carried out in a study of technical replicates of blood from several donors. Repertoires were generated with immunoSEQ multiplex PCR, while TCRdb's copy carries only in-frame clones and drops some. The sample lists around 50,000 clones; approximately 95% were seen once. Trimming left V 0 bases short and J 5 bases short, with 5 bases between. The CDR3 sequence is 12 residues long. CDR1 and CDR2 from the germline V gene are LNHNV and YYDKDF (reference sequence). Sequencing was performed on T cells isolated from PBMCs. The chain has TRBV15 and TRBJ2-7, with no clear D. This receptor was identified in a human donor in good health. CDR3 in DNA: TGTGCCACCAGCAGAGATGAGGACGAGCAGTACTTC. This translates into CATSRDEDEQYF.